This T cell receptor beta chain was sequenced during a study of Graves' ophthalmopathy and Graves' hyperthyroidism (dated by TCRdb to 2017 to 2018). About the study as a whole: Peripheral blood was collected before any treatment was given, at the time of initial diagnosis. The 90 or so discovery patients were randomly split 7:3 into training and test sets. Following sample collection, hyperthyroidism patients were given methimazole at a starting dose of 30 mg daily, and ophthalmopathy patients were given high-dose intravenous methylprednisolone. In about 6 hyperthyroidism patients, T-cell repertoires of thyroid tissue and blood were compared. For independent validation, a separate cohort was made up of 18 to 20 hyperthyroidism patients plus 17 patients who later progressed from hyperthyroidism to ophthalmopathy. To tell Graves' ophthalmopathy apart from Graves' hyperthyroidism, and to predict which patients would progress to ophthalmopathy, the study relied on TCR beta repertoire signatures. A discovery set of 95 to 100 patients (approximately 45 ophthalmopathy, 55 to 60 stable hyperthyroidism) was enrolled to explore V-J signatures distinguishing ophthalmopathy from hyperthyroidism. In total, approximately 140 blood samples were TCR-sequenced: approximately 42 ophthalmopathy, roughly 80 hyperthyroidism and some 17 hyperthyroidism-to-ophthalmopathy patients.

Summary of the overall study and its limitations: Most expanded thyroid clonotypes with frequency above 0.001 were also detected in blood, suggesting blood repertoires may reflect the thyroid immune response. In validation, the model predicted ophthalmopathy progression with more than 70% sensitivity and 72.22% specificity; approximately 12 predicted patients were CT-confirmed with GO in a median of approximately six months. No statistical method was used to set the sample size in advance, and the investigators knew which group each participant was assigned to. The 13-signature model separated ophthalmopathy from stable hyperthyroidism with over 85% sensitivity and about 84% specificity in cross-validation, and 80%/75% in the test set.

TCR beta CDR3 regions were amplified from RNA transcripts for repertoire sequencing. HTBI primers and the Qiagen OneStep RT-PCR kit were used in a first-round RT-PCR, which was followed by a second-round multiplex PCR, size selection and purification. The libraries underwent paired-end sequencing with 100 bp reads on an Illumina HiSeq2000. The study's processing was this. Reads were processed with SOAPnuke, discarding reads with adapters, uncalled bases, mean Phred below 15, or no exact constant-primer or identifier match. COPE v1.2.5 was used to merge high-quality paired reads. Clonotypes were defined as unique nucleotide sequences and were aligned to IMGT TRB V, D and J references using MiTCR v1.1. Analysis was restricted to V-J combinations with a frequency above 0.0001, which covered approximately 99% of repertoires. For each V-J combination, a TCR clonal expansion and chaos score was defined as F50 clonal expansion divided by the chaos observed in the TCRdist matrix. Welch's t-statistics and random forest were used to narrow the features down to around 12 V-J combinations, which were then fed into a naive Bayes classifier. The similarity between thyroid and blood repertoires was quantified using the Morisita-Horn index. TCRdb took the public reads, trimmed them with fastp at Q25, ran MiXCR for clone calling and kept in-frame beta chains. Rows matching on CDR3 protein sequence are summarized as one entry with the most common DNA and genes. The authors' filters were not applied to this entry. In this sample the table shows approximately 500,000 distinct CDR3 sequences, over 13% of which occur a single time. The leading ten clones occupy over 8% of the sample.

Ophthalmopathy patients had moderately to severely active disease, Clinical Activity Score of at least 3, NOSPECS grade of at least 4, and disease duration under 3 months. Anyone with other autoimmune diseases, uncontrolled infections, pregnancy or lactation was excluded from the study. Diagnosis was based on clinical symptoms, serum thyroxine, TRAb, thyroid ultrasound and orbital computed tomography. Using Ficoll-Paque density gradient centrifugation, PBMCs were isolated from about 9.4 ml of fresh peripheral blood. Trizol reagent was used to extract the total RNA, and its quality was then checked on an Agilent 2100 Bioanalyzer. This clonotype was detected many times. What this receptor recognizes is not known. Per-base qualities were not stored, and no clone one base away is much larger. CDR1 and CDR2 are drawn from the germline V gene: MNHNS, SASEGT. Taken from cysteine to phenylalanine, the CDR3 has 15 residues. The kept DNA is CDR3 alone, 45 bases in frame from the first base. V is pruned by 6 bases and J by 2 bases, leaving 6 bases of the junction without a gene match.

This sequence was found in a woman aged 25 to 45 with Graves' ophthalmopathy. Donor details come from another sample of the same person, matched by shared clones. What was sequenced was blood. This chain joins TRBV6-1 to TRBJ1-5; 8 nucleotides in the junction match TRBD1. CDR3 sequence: CASSDRGAGNQPQHF. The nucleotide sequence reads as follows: TGTGCCAGCAGCGACAGGGGCGCGGGCAATCAGCCCCAGCATTTT.